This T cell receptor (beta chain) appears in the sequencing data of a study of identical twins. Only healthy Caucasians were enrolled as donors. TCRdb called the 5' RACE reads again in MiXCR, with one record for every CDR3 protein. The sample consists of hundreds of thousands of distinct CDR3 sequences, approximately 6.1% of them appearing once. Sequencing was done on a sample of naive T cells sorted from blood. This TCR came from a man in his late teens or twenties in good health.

CDR3 DNA sequence: TGCGCCAGCAGCCAAACGGGCGTACTAGCGGCCGACACAGATACGCAGTATTTT. Translation gives CASSQTGVLAADTDTQYF. The V and J genes are TRBV4-3 and TRBJ2-3, with 8 bases that match TRBD2. CDR3 length: 18 residues. The V gene's germline CDR1 is LGHNA and CDR2 YSLEER. V was clipped by 2 bases and J by 2 bases; unmatched bases: 12.